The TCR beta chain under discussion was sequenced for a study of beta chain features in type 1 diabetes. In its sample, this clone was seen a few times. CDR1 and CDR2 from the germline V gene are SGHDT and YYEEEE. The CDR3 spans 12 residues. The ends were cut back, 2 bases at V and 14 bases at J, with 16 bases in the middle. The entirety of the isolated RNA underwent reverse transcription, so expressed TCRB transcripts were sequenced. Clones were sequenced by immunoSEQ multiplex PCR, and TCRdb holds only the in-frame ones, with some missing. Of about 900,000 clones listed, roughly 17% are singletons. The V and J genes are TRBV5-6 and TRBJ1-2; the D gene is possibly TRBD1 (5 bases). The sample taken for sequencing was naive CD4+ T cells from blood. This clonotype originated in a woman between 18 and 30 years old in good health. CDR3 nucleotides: TGTGCCAGCAGCTTTGGGTTCGATGGGGGGACCTTC. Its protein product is CASSFGFDGGTF.